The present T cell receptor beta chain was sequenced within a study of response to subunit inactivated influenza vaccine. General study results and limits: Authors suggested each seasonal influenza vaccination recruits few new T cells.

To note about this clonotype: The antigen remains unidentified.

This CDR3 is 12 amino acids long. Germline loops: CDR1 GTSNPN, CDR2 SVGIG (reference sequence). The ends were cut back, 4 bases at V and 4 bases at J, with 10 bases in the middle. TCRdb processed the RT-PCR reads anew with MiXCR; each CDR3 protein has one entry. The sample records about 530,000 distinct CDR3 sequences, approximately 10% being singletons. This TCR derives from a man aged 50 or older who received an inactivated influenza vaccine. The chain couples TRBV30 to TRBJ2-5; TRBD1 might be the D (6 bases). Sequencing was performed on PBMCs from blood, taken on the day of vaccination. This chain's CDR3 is CAWNIQGETQYF. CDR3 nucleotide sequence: TGTGCCTGGAATATACAGGGAGAGACCCAGTACTTC.